The 21 T cell receptor beta chains listed next were all sequenced from one sample in a study of T cells after somatic rescue of genetic block. Profiling relied on immunoSEQ multiplex PCR, and the TCRdb table lists in-frame clones only, not all of them. The sample includes tens of thousands of clones, 90% seen only once; the top ten take about 1.5%. The sequenced sample was peripheral blood mononuclear cells (PBMCs). These receptors all come from a woman between 18 and 29 years old.

This clone was detected a few times. CDR3 in amino acids: CASSPPAGLYNEQFF. The CDR3 DNA follows: TGTGCCAGCTCACCGCCAGCGGGGCTCTACAATGAGCAGTTCTTC. The gene calls are TRBV18 and TRBJ2-1; 7 positions agree with TRBD2. This CDR3 comprises 15 residues. The V gene end was trimmed by 3 bases and the J gene end by 3 bases; junction bases not matched to a gene: 5. Per germline, CDR1 KGHSH and CDR2 LQKENI.

The rearrangement uses TRBV7-2 and TRBJ2-7; D unclear. The CDR3 extends over 11 amino acids. Trimming removed 5 bases at V and 3 bases at J, with 5 bases between. Germline V lookup: CDR1 SGHTA, CDR2 FQGNSA. CDR3 in amino acids: CASSDDYEQYF. The CDR3 DNA is TGTGCCAGCAGCGACGACTACGAGCAGTACTTC.

The chain recombines TRBV30 with TRBJ1-5; D gene uncertain. CDR3 size: 12 residues. V was pared by 1 base and J by 2 bases, with 3 bases between. Germline values: CDR1 GTSNPN, CDR2 SVGIG (reference sequence). The CDR3 sequence: CAWSAGNQPQHF. The DNA of the CDR3 is TGTGCCTGGAGTGCAGGCAATCAGCCCCAGCATTTT.

V and J are TRBV19 and TRBJ2-1, with 7 bases identical to TRBD2. The J segment lost 8 bases and the V segment lost 3 bases, leaving 7 bases of the junction unmatched. Germline CDR1 and CDR2: LNHDA and SQIVND (reference sequence). The CDR3 contains 14 residues. The CDR3 sequence is CASSIGGSSYEQFF. The CDR3 nucleotides are TGTGCCAGTAGTATCGGCGGGAGTTCCTATGAGCAGTTCTTC.

The rearrangement joins TRBV9 to TRBJ2-2; TRBD2 aligns across 10 bases. In germline, CDR1 is SGDLS, CDR2 YYNGEE. J lost 5 bases, V lost 4 bases, and 8 bases had no gene match. The CDR3 spans 16 residues. CDR3 residues: CASSPALAGATGELFF. The CDR3 DNA follows: TGTGCCAGCAGCCCAGCCCTAGCGGGAGCAACCGGGGAGCTGTTTTTT.

The rearrangement uses TRBV27 and TRBJ2-2; 13 bases fit TRBD2. CDR3 length equals 18 residues. Germline lookup yields CDR1 MNHEY and CDR2 SMNVEV (reference sequence). Unmatched junction bases numbered 3, after V lost 2 bases and J lost 0 bases. CDR3 bases: TGTGCCAGCAGTTTAATACTAGCGGGAGGGCCGAACACCGGGGAGCTGTTTTTT. Translation: CASSLILAGGPNTGELFF.

J is TRBJ2-1 and V is TRBV18; 7 bases are shared with TRBD2. This CDR3 region has 13 residues. The germline V gene has CDR1 KGHSH and CDR2 LQKENI. Losses at the gene ends were 0 bases for V and 8 bases for J; bases not matched to a gene: 1. The CDR3 sequence is CASSPPGGDEQFF. For the CDR3, the DNA is TGTGCCAGCTCACCACCGGGGGGGGATGAGCAGTTCTTC.

This clone came up once. The rearrangement joins TRBV28 to TRBJ2-6; TRBD1 might be the D (5 bases). The V gene's germline CDR1 is MDHEN and CDR2 SYDVKM. V was clipped by 5 bases and J by 3 bases, with 8 bases between them. The CDR3 runs 14 residues. This CDR3 is CASSPGYGANVLTF. In DNA form, the CDR3 reads TGTGCCAGCAGTCCAGGGTATGGGGCCAACGTCCTGACTTTC.

This chain links TRBV7-9 with TRBJ2-1; the match to TRBD2 covers 10 bases. J lost 9 bases, V lost 5 bases, and 22 bases had no gene match. CDR1 SEHNR and CDR2 FQNEAQ come from the germline V gene (reference sequence). The CDR3 totals 19 residues. CDR3: CASSLLRGTSVTATGEQFF. CDR3 nucleotides: TGTGCCAGCAGCCTCCTCAGAGGGACTAGCGTTACGGCAACCGGTGAGCAGTTCTTC.

The chain links TRBV5-5 to TRBJ2-1; D is undetermined. The CDR3 extends over 15 amino acids. Germline values: CDR1 SGHKS, CDR2 YYEKEE (reference sequence). Trimming stripped 1 base from V and 6 bases from J, with 14 bases between. The CDR3 DNA reads TGTGCCAGCAGCTTGTCGAGTAGCTGGTCCAATGAGCAGTTCTTC. This sequence encodes CASSLSSSWSNEQFF.

This chain links TRBV6-1 with TRBJ2-5; the match to TRBD2 covers 8 bases. V was clipped by 11 bases and J by 4 bases; unmatched bases: 9. Germline CDR1 and CDR2: MNHNS and SASEGT. This CDR3 has 13 residues. Here the CDR3 reads CASGAGDVETQYF. CDR3 coding DNA: TGTGCCTCCGGAGCGGGAGACGTAGAGACCCAGTACTTC.

The chain carries TRBV6-8 and TRBJ2-1; 11 bases align to TRBD2. Germline-derived CDR1 and CDR2 are MNHGY and SAAAGT. Trimming took 6 bases from V and 0 from J; bases not matched to a gene: 19. This CDR3 is built from 21 residues. As DNA, the CDR3 is TGTGCCAGCAGGACCCCTCCCCCGGGACTAGCGGAACATAGCTCCTACAATGAGCAGTTCTTC. It specifies CASRTPPPGLAEHSSYNEQFF.

A single count supports this clone. The V and J genes are TRBV6-5 and TRBJ2-3, with TRBD2 matching over 7 bases. With V trimmed by 5 bases and J by 5 bases, 10 bases remained unmatched. The germline V gene encodes CDR1 MNHEY and CDR2 SVGAGI. The CDR3 extends over 15 amino acids. As DNA, the CDR3 is TGTGCCAGCAGTCCAGCGGGGACCCACCAAGATACGCAGTATTTT. It is translated as CASSPAGTHQDTQYF.

This clone has just one count. V gene TRBV7-2 combines with J gene TRBJ1-5; maybe TRBD1 (6 bases). The CDR3 length is 15 residues. Germline assignment: CDR1 SGHTA and CDR2 FQGNSA. Trimming pared 3 bases from V and 6 bases from J, leaving 15 bases between. In nucleotides, the CDR3 is TGTGCCAGCAGCTTCGAAGGGGGTTTCGGTCAGCCCCAGCATTTT. It codes for CASSFEGGFGQPQHF.

The rearrangement uses TRBV6-4 and TRBJ2-1; D remains ambiguous. CDR1 is MRHNA, CDR2 SNTAGT, per germline. Trimming pared 4 bases from V and 10 bases from J, leaving 20 bases between. The CDR3 has 15 amino acids. CDR3 protein: CASSVATTGIGEQFF. DNA for the CDR3: TGTGCCAGCAGTGTCGCTACTACCGGAATCGGGGAGCAGTTCTTC.

V and J are TRBV19 and TRBJ1-1; D not resolved. The CDR3 totals 13 residues. Germline lookup yields CDR1 LNHDA and CDR2 SQIVND (reference sequence). Trimming shortened V by 3 bases and J by 4 bases, and 9 bases separated the two germline ends. The CDR3 nucleotides are TGTGCCAGTAGTATTTGGGGTGGCACTGAAGCTTTCTTT. Protein sequence: CASSIWGGTEAFF.

V and J are TRBV6-6 and TRBJ1-2; TRBD1 agrees at 8 bases. There are 15 residues in the CDR3. CDR1 MNHNY and CDR2 SVGAGI come from the germline V gene (reference sequence). V shed 0 bases, J shed 4 bases, and the junction held 4 bases outside the gene matches. The CDR3 DNA sequence: TGTGCCAGCAGTTACTCGACAGGGGCGACCTATGGCTACACCTTC. It is translated as CASSYSTGATYGYTF.

This sequence joins TRBV28 and TRBJ1-1; TRBD1 agrees at 8 bases. CDR1 is MDHEN and CDR2 is SYDVKM in the germline V gene. CDR3 length: 14 amino acids. Trimming removed 6 bases from V and 4 bases from J; junction bases left unmatched: 7. The CDR3 nucleotides read TGTGCCAGCAGCACCAGGGGGCGAGGCACTGAAGCTTTCTTT. Translating it yields CASSTRGRGTEAFF.

Comments on this clone: One end of the junction is discordant with germline, which a read error may explain. The rearrangement joins TRBV7-3 to TRBJ2-1; 7 nucleotides align to TRBD1. CDR3 length equals 12 residues. The germline gives CDR1 SGHTA, CDR2 FQGTGA. CDR3 DNA: TGTGCCAGCAGCCACCCGGGACAGCCGGTAATCTTC. Translating it yields CASSHPGQPVIF.

The gene calls are TRBV19 and TRBJ1-2; the D gene is possibly TRBD1 (5 bases). The CDR3 length is 13 residues. Germline V gene lookup returns CDR1 LNHDA and CDR2 SQIVND (reference sequence). Trimming removed 4 bases at V and 8 bases at J, with 14 bases between. The CDR3 nucleotides read TGTGCCAGTAGTACCCGACAGATCGAGGGCTACACCTTC. Translating it yields CASSTRQIEGYTF.

This chain joins TRBV5-1 and TRBJ2-7; 9 bases are shared with TRBD1. The CDR3 runs to 15 residues. V trimming: 0 bases; J trimming: 3 bases; junction bases outside the gene matches: 4. Germline lookup yields CDR1 SGHRS and CDR2 YFSETQ. The CDR3 sequence is CASSLGGTGRYEQYF. The CDR3 nucleotides are TGCGCCAGCAGCTTGGGCGGGACAGGGCGCTACGAGCAGTACTTC.